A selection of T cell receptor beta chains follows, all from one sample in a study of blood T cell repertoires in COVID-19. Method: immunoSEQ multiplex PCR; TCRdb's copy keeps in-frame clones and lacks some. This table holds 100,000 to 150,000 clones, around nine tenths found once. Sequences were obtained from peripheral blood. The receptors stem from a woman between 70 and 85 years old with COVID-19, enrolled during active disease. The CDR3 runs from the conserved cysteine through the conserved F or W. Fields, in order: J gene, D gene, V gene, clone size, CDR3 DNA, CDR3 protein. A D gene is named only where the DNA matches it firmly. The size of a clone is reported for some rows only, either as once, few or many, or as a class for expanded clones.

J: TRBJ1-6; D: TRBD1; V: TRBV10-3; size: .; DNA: TGTGCCATCAGGGCCGGGACAGGGGGTTCACCCCTCCACTTT; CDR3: CAIRAGTGGSPLHF
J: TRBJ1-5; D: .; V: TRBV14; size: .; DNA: TGTGCCAGCAGCCAAGATACAGGAAACTATAGCAATCAGCCCCAGCATTTT; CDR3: CASSQDTGNYSNQPQHF
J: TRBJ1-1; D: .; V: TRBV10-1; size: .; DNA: TGCGCCAGCAGTGAAGCGGATGACACTGAAGCTTTCTTT; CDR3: CASSEADDTEAFF
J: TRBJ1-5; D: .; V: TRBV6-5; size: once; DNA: TGTGCCAGCTATTCGACAGGCATCTGGCAGCCCCAGCATTTT; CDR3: CASYSTGIWQPQHF
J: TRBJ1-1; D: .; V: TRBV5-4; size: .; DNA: TGTGCCAGCGGAACGGGACTCCAAGCTGAAGCTTTCTTT; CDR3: CASGTGLQAEAFF
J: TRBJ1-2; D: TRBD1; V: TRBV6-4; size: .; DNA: TGTGCCAGCAGCCAAACGGGGGACAGGGACTATGGCTACACCTTC; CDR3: CASSQTGDRDYGYTF
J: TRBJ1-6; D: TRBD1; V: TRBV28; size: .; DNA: TGTGCCAGCAGTTTCCCCGGGACAGGGGGCCGTTCACCCCTCCACTTT; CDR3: CASSFPGTGGRSPLHF
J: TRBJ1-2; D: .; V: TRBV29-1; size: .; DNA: TGCAGCGTAGAGACAGCTAACTATGGCTACACCTTC; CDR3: CSVETANYGYTF
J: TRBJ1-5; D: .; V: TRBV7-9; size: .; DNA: TGTGCCAGCAGCCAAAGCCACGTTAGCAATCAGCCCCAGCATTTT; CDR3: CASSQSHVSNQPQHF
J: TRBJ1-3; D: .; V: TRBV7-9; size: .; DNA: TGTGCCAGCAGCTTAACAGGATTCTCTGGAAACACCATATATTTT; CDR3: CASSLTGFSGNTIYF
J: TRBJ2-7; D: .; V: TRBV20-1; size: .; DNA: TGCAGTGCTAGTCCTCCAGGGTATTCCTACGAGCAGTACTTC; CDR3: CSASPPGYSYEQYF
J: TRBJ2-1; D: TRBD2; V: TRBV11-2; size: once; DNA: TGTGCCAGCAGCCGAGGGGCGGGGGGGCCTACCTACAATGAGCAGTTCTTC; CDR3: CASSRGAGGPTYNEQFF
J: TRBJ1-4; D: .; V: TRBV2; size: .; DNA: TGTGCCAGCAGTGAAGAACAGGTTGCAACTAATGAAAAACTGTTTTTT; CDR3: CASSEEQVATNEKLFF
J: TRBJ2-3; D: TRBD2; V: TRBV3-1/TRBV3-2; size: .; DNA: TGTGCCAGCAGCCTCCTGGGGCTAGCGGGGGGAGCAGATACGCAGTATTTT; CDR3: CASSLLGLAGGADTQYF
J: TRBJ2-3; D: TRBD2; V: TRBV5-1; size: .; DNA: TGCGCCAGCTGTCGTTCTGGGGGGGTCGCAGATACGCAGTATTTT; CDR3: CASCRSGGVADTQYF
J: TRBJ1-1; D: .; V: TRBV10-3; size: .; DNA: TGTGCCACCCAGCCGACAAGGAACACTGAAGCTTTCTTT; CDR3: CATQPTRNTEAFF
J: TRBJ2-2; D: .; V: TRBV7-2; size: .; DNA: TGTGCCAGCAGCTTGTTGAGGCCACCCACCGGGGAGCTGTTTTTT; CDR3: CASSLLRPPTGELFF
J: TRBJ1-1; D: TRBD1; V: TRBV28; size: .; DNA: TGTGCCAGCAGATCTGCCACCGGGACAGGTCGGCAGGAAGCTTTCTTT; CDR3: CASRSATGTGRQEAFF
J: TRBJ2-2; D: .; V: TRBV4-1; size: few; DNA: TGCGCCAGCAGCCAAGATGAGCCTAGCGTAGGCACCGGGGAGCTGTTTTTT; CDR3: CASSQDEPSVGTGELFF
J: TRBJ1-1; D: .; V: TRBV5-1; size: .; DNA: TGCGCCAGCAGCCCCCGGGACATGAACACTGAAGCTTTCTTT; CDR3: CASSPRDMNTEAFF
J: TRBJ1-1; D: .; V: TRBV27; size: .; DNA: TGTGCCAGCAGACAACTAGGTGTGGCTGGAGCTTTCTTT; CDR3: CASRQLGVAGAFF
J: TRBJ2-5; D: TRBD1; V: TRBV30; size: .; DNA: TGTGCCTGGAGCAAATGGGACAGGGTCCAAGAGACCCAGTACTTC; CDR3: CAWSKWDRVQETQYF
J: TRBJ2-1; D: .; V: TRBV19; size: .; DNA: TGTGCCAGTAGTATCCGGGGTAGCTACAATGAGCAGTTCTTC; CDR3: CASSIRGSYNEQFF
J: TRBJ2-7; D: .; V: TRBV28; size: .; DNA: TGTGCCAGCCATCGTAGGGGTCCGTACGAGCAGTACTTC; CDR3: CASHRRGPYEQYF
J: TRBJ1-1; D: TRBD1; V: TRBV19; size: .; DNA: TGTGCCAGTAGTCGGGACAGGGAGTCTGGTGAAGCTTTCTTT; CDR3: CASSRDRESGEAFF
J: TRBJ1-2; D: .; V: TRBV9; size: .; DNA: TGTGCCAGCAGCGTAGCACTCTCTAACTATGGCTACACCTTC; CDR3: CASSVALSNYGYTF
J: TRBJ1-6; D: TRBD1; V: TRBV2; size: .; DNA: TGTGCCAGCCGATCCAGGACAGGGGTCCCCGGCCACTTT; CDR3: CASRSRTGVPGHF
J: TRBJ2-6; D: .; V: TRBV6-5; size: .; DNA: TGTGCCAGCAGTTACCTCAGGCTCCGTGGGGCCAACGTCCTGACTTTC; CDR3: CASSYLRLRGANVLTF
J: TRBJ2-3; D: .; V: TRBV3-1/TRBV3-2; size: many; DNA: TGTGCCAGCAGCCAGGACAATACGCAGTATTTT; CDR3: CASSQDNTQYF
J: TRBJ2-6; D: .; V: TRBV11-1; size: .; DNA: TGTGCCAGCAGTCGCCCCAGGGGACGTGGGGCCAACGTCCTGACTTTC; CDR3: CASSRPRGRGANVLTF
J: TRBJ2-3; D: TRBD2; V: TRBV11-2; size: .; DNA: TGTGCCAGCAGCTTGCTAGCGGGGGGCGGGCGAACGCAGTATTTT; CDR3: CASSLLAGGGRTQYF
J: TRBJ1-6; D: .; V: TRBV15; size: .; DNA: TGTGCCACCAGCATCACAGGGAACAATTCACCCCTCCACTTT; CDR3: CATSITGNNSPLHF
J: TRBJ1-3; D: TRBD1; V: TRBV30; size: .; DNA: TGTGCCTGGAGGCTCCCAGGGGGCTTTGGAAACACCATATATTTT; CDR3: CAWRLPGGFGNTIYF
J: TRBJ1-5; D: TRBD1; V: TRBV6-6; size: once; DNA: TGTGCCAGCAGGGGGACAGGGGAAAGCAATCAGCCCCAGCATTTT; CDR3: CASRGTGESNQPQHF
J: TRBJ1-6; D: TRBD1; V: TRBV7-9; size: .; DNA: TGTGCCAGCAGCCTCGGGGGACAGAACAATTCACCCCTCCACTTT; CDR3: CASSLGGQNNSPLHF
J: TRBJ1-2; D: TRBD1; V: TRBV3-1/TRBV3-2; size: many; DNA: TGTGCCAGCAGCTCGCCGGGACAGATTTATGGCTACACCTTC; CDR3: CASSSPGQIYGYTF
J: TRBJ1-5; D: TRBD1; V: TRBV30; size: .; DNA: TGTGCCTGGAGTGGACAGGGACGCGAGCCCCAGCATTTT; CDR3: CAWSGQGREPQHF
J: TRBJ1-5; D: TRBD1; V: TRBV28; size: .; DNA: TGTGCCAGCAGCTCCCCCCGACAGGGGCACCAGCCCCAGCATTTT; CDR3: CASSSPRQGHQPQHF
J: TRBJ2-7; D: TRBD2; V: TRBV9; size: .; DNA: TGTGCCAGCAGCACCGGGGAGGGAGCCTACGAGCAGTACTTC; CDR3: CASSTGEGAYEQYF
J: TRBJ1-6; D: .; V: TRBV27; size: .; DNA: TGTGCCAGCAGTTTGGAGGGACGTACAAATTCACCCCTCCACTTT; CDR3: CASSLEGRTNSPLHF
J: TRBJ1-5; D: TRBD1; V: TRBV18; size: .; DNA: TGTGCCAGCTCACCCAGGGGGGACAGAAGCAATCAGCCCCAGCATTTT; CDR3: CASSPRGDRSNQPQHF